Shown below are 32 T cell receptor beta chains from a single sample sequenced in a study of blood T cell repertoires in COVID-19. The assay was immunoSEQ multiplex PCR, and TCRdb's table has in-frame clones only and misses some. The data contain 55,000 to 75,000 clones, about 80% of them singletons. Sequencing input: peripheral blood. These receptor sequences come from a man in his sixties or seventies with acute or convalescent COVID-19.

Remarks on this clone: An end of the junction does not agree with germline; a read error may underlie this. The rearrangement uses TRBV11-2 and TRBJ2-4; no clear D. Looked up from germline, CDR1 is SGHAT and CDR2 is FQNNGV. CDR3 length: 12 amino acids. The CDR3 reads CASSPLESPPKF. The CDR3 DNA sequence: TGTGCCAGCAGCCCTCTTGAATCCCCGCCTAAATTC.

This rearrangement joins TRBV24-1 to TRBJ1-6, with D perhaps TRBD1 (5 bases). The CDR3 consists of 13 residues. Germline CDR1 is KGHDR and CDR2 is SFDVKD. Trimming left V 4 bases short and J 7 bases short, with 7 bases between. The CDR3 sequence is CATSETANSPLHF. The CDR3 DNA reads TGTGCCACCAGTGAGACAGCAAATTCACCCCTCCACTTT.

The chain uses TRBV15 and TRBJ2-7; TRBD2 matches at 11 bases. The CDR3 loop spans 16 amino acids. Unmatched junction bases numbered 7, after V lost 1 base and J lost 5 bases. Germline lookup yields CDR1 LNHNV and CDR2 YYDKDF (reference sequence). In DNA, the CDR3 is TGTGCCACCAGCAGAGGGGAACTAGCGGGAGTCGACGAGCAGTACTTC. This codes for CATSRGELAGVDEQYF.

V usage is TRBV7-2 and J usage is TRBJ2-7, with 7 nucleotides matching TRBD1. From germline, CDR1 is SGHTA and CDR2 FQGNSA. CDR3 length: 14 residues. V lost 1 base, J lost 8 bases, and 8 bases stayed unmatched. CDR3: CASSLEGWGQKQYF. For the CDR3, the DNA is TGTGCCAGCAGCTTAGAGGGTTGGGGACAGAAGCAGTACTTC.

The chain employs TRBV19 and TRBJ2-2, with a tentative D call TRBD2 (5 bases). The CDR3 sequence is 17 residues long. The V gene's germline CDR1 is LNHDA and CDR2 SQIVND (reference sequence). V lost 3 bases and J lost 0, with 14 bases in between. The CDR3 bases are TGTGCCAGTAGTATTCTGCTTAGCGCTTCGAACACCGGGGAGCTGTTTTTT. Residues: CASSILLSASNTGELFF.

The J gene is TRBJ1-1, the V gene TRBV11-2, with D unresolved. The V gene's germline CDR1 is SGHAT and CDR2 FQNNGV. The CDR3 length is 13 residues. V gave up 6 bases and J gave up 1 base, with 9 bases separating them. CDR3 amino acids: CASREPQNTEAFF. The CDR3 bases are TGTGCCAGCAGGGAGCCACAGAACACTGAAGCTTTCTTT.

The genes are TRBV5-1 and TRBJ1-1; 9 positions match TRBD1. From germline, CDR1 is SGHRS and CDR2 YFSETQ. This CDR3 is 15 amino acids long. The J segment lost 3 bases and the V segment lost 4 bases, leaving 7 bases of the junction unmatched. CDR3: CASSGDRAWDTEAFF. As DNA, the CDR3 is TGCGCCAGCAGCGGGGACAGGGCTTGGGACACTGAAGCTTTCTTT.

The V and J genes are TRBV19 and TRBJ1-1; 8 positions match TRBD1. Germline V gene sequence: CDR1 LNHDA, CDR2 SQIVND (reference sequence). CDR3 size: 14 residues. With 5 bases clipped from V and 4 bases from J, the junction kept 6 bases outside the gene matches. The CDR3 coding sequence is TGTGCCAGTAGTCCAGGGGGCATCGGCACTGAAGCTTTCTTT. Its protein product is CASSPGGIGTEAFF.

The rearrangement joins TRBV11-2 to TRBJ2-7; D unresolved. Trimming took off 10 bases at V and 5 bases at J, with 18 bases between the two ends. Germline CDR1 and CDR2: SGHAT and FQNNGV. The CDR3 is 13 amino acids. CDR3: CAIKLGAFHEQYF. CDR3 nucleotides: TGTGCCATCAAATTAGGAGCATTCCACGAGCAGTACTTC.

J is TRBJ2-5 and V is TRBV7-2; D is uncertain. The CDR3 covers 13 residues. The germline gives CDR1 SGHTA, CDR2 FQGNSA. V lost 1 base, J lost 5 bases, and 8 bases lay in between. This CDR3 is CASSLERYETQYF. The CDR3 DNA reads as TGTGCCAGCAGCTTAGAGAGATATGAGACCCAGTACTTC.

The chain is built from TRBV15 and TRBJ2-1, with D uncertain. V lost 6 bases and J lost 0, with 6 bases in between. The CDR3 is 13 residues long. CDR1 and CDR2 (germline): LNHNV, YYDKDF (reference sequence). This chain's CDR3 is CATSRSSYNEQFF. As DNA, the CDR3 is TGTGCCACCAGTAGGAGCTCCTACAATGAGCAGTTCTTC.

V and J are TRBV7-9 and TRBJ1-1; 9 nucleotides align to TRBD1. This CDR3 spans 16 amino acids. After removal of 4 bases from V and 4 bases from J, the junction contained 10 bases not matched to a gene. The germline V gene has CDR1 SEHNR and CDR2 FQNEAQ (reference sequence). DNA for the CDR3: TGTGCCAGCAGCTCCACAGGGGGCTACGTAGTCACTGAAGCTTTCTTT. As protein: CASSSTGGYVVTEAFF.

J is TRBJ1-6 and V is TRBV14; D remains ambiguous. The CDR3 is 15 amino acids. Germline CDR1 is SGHDN and CDR2 is FVKESK. V was cut by 0 bases and J by 10 bases, with 13 bases left in between. The CDR3 protein is CASSQDWHPSSPLHF. For the CDR3, the DNA is TGTGCCAGCAGCCAAGATTGGCATCCGTCATCACCCCTCCACTTT.

This sequence joins TRBV4-1 and TRBJ1-3; no clear D. This CDR3 is built from 13 residues. Per germline, CDR1 MGHRA and CDR2 YSYEKL. V lost 0 bases and J 4 bases, leaving 4 bases between the germline ends. The CDR3 reads CASSQDMGNTIYF. CDR3 DNA: TGCGCCAGCAGCCAAGATATGGGAAACACCATATATTTT.

This chain uses TRBV5-1 with TRBJ1-1, with a possible D match to TRBD1 (6 bases). The CDR3 extends over 13 amino acids. The ends were cut back, 5 bases at V and 6 bases at J, with 14 bases in the middle. Per germline, CDR1 SGHRS and CDR2 YFSETQ. The CDR3 DNA sequence: TGCGCCAGCAGGCCTACAGGGTACCCTGAAGCTTTCTTT. This codes for CASRPTGYPEAFF.

This clone was seen once. The germline gene is not matched at one end of the junction; a read error may be the cause. The J gene is TRBJ2-1, the V gene TRBV7-9, with 13 nucleotides matching TRBD2. The CDR3 runs 19 residues. Germline values: CDR1 SEHNR, CDR2 FQNEAQ (reference sequence). The CDR3 coding sequence is TGTGCCAGCAGCCTAGCCGGGACTAGCGGGATCCTCTCCTACAATGAGCAGTTCTTC. Amino acids: CASSLAGTSGILSYNEQFF.

The genes are TRBV3-1 (or the pseudogene TRBV3-2) and TRBJ2-2; D remains unclear. Germline CDR1 LGHDT, CDR2 YNNKEL (reference sequence). There are 14 residues in the CDR3. Between the trimmed V and J ends, which lost 1 base and 1 base, there was a span of 4 bases. The CDR3 region is CASSQVRNTGELFF. The CDR3 nucleotides are TGTGCCAGCAGCCAAGTCCGGAACACCGGGGAGCTGTTTTTT.

The J gene is TRBJ2-3, the V gene TRBV5-4; 8 bases are a match to TRBD2. The germline gives CDR1 SGHNT, CDR2 YYREEE (reference sequence). V gave up 1 base and J gave up 6 bases; unmatched junction bases: 4. The CDR3 has 14 residues. The CDR3 loop reads CASSLRLAGDTQYF. The CDR3 region has the DNA TGTGCCAGCAGCTTGAGGCTAGCGGGCGATACGCAGTATTTT.

This rearrangement joins TRBV30 to TRBJ2-7; 11 bases line up with TRBD2. The V gene's germline CDR1 is GTSNPN and CDR2 SVGIG (reference sequence). The CDR3 consists of 14 residues. V dropped 5 bases and J dropped 7; count of bases not matched to a gene: 10. The CDR3 DNA reads as TGTGCCTGGGCACGAACTAGCGGGAGTAAAGAGCAGTACTTC. The encoded protein is CAWARTSGSKEQYF.

The chain recombines TRBV7-9 with TRBJ1-6; TRBD1 aligns across 9 bases. CDR1 and CDR2 from the germline V gene are SEHNR and FQNEAQ (reference sequence). V lost 5 bases to trimming and J lost 7 bases; unmatched junction nucleotides: 15. The CDR3 length is 18 residues. CDR3 DNA sequence: TGTGCCAGCAGCCCATCCGGGACAGGGAAAACGGGGAATTCACCCCTCCACTTT. Translated, it gives CASSPSGTGKTGNSPLHF.

The chain links TRBV2 to TRBJ2-7; 8 nucleotides agree with TRBD2. CDR3 length: 14 amino acids. The germline V gene has CDR1 SNHLY and CDR2 FYNNEI. V was clipped by 4 bases and J by 2 bases; unmatched bases: 4. In DNA form, the CDR3 reads TGTGCCAGCAGTGCAACAGCGGGGGCCTACGAGCAGTACTTC. Its protein is CASSATAGAYEQYF.

The chain links TRBV3-1 (or the pseudogene TRBV3-2) to TRBJ1-5; the match to TRBD1 covers 9 bases. There are 15 residues in the CDR3. V was clipped by 4 bases and J by 3 bases; unmatched bases: 4. The V gene's germline CDR1 is LGHDT and CDR2 YNNKEL (reference sequence). CDR3 amino acids: CASSRGQGNNQPQHF. The CDR3 DNA is TGTGCCAGCAGCCGGGGACAGGGTAACAATCAGCCCCAGCATTTT.

The chain couples TRBV29-1 to TRBJ2-1; unclear D gene. CDR3 length: 11 amino acids. V lost 3 bases and J 10 bases, leaving 10 bases between the germline ends. Per the germline V gene, CDR1 is SQVTM and CDR2 is ANQGSEA. The CDR3: CSVEELAEQFF. The CDR3 bases are TGCAGCGTTGAGGAGTTGGCCGAGCAGTTCTTC.

In DNA, the CDR3 is TGTGCCAGCAGTTTCTTGGGACAGCTCCCGAATGAGCAGTTCTTC. Amino acids: CASSFLGQLPNEQFF. This rearrangement joins TRBV28 to TRBJ2-1, with 7 nucleotides matching TRBD1. Germline CDR1 is MDHEN and CDR2 is SYDVKM. CDR3 size: 15 residues. V gave up 3 bases and J gave up 7 bases; unmatched junction bases: 9.

The genes are TRBV18 and TRBJ2-1; 14 bases are shared with TRBD2. Trimming removed 3 bases from V and 8 bases from J; junction bases left unmatched: 3. The CDR3 is made up of 15 amino acids. Germline CDR1 KGHSH, CDR2 LQKENI. The CDR3 loop is CASSPTSGRADEQFF. CDR3 nucleotide sequence: TGTGCCAGCTCACCGACTAGCGGGAGGGCCGATGAGCAGTTCTTC.

The V gene is TRBV9, the J gene TRBJ2-5; possibly TRBD2 for D (7 bases). V shed 5 bases and J shed 2 bases, with 22 bases lying between them. The CDR3 extends over 17 amino acids. Germline V gives CDR1 SGDLS, CDR2 YYNGEE. The CDR3 coding sequence is TGTGCCAGCAGTCCTAAAACAGGGAGGGGGGTTCAAGAGACCCAGTACTTC. This gives the protein CASSPKTGRGVQETQYF.

The V gene is TRBV27, the J gene TRBJ2-3; D is perhaps TRBD2 (5 bases). V lost 5 bases to trimming and J lost 2 bases, with 20 bases between them. The CDR3 loop spans 17 amino acids. Germline V lookup: CDR1 MNHEY, CDR2 SMNVEV (reference sequence). The CDR3 bases are TGTGCCAGCAGTGGAGGCGAGCCCCCCGGGGACACAGATACGCAGTATTTT. This gives the protein CASSGGEPPGDTDTQYF.

The V gene is TRBV11-1, the J gene TRBJ2-2; 7 nucleotides match TRBD1. There are 16 residues in the CDR3. The germline V gene encodes CDR1 SGHAT and CDR2 FQDESV (reference sequence). V shed 5 bases, J shed 2 bases, and the junction held 8 bases outside the gene matches. The CDR3 DNA reads as TGTGCCAGCAGCCAACCTCAGGGGGACAACACCGGGGAGCTGTTTTTT. Translated, it gives CASSQPQGDNTGELFF. Complete variable domain (other parts from reference TRBV11-1 and TRBJ2-2): EAEVAQSPRYKITEKSQAVAFWCDPISGHATLYWYRQILGQGPELLVQFQDESVVDDSQLPKDRFSAERLKGVDSTLKIQPAELGDSAMYLCASSQPQGDNTGELFFGEGSRLTVL.

The rearrangement joins TRBV20-1 to TRBJ1-3; D call uncertain. The CDR3 extends over 11 amino acids. CDR1 and CDR2 from the germline V gene are DFQATT and SNEGSKA (reference sequence). Deletions cut 0 bases from V and 6 bases from J, with 3 bases between. CDR3 residues: CSARDQNTIYF. The CDR3 DNA is TGCAGTGCTAGAGATCAAAACACCATATATTTT.

The rearrangement links TRBV11-3 to TRBJ2-2; D is unresolved. The V and J ends lost 1 base and 2 bases respectively, with 8 bases between them. The CDR3 has 15 residues. CDR1 SGHNT and CDR2 YENEEA come from the germline V gene. The CDR3 bases are TGTGCCAGCAGCTTAGGGGCCCTCAACACCGGGGAGCTGTTTTTT. Translating it yields CASSLGALNTGELFF. The full variable domain, with the rest looked up from reference TRBV11-3 and TRBJ2-2, is EAGVVQSPRYKIIEKKQPVAFWCNPISGHNTLYWYLQNLGQGPELLIRYENEEAVDDSQLPKDRFSAERLKGVDSTLKIQPAELGDSAVYLCASSLGALNTGELFFGEGSRLTVL.

This clone appeared a few times. The rearrangement links TRBV11-3 to TRBJ1-1; 8 nucleotides line up with TRBD1. CDR1 is SGHNT and CDR2 is YENEEA in the germline V gene. The CDR3 loop spans 13 amino acids. V was clipped by 6 bases and J by 6 bases; unmatched bases: 6. The CDR3 region is CASSPTGVSEAFF. The CDR3 region has the DNA TGTGCCAGCAGTCCGACAGGGGTTTCTGAAGCTTTCTTT.

The chain combines TRBV7-2 with TRBJ2-3; D is undetermined. The CDR3 length is 14 residues. The germline gives CDR1 SGHTA, CDR2 FQGNSA. V lost 3 bases and J 6 bases, leaving 13 bases between the germline ends. The CDR3 protein is CASSLLSSEDTQYF. Written as DNA, the CDR3 is TGTGCCAGCAGCTTGCTTTCGAGCGAGGATACGCAGTATTTT.